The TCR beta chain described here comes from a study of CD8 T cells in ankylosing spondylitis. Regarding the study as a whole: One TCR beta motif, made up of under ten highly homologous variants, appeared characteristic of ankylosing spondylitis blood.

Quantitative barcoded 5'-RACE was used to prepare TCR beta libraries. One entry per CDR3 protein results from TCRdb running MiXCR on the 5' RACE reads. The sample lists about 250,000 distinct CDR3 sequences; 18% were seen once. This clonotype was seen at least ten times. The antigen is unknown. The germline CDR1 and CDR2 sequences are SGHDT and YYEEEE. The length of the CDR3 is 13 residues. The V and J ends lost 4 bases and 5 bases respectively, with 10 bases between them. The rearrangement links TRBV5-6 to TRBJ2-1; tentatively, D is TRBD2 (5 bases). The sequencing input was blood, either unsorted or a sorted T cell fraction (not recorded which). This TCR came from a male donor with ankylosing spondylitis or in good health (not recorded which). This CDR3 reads CASSPDGDNEQFF. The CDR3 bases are TGTGCCAGCAGCCCCGACGGGGACAATGAGCAGTTCTTC.